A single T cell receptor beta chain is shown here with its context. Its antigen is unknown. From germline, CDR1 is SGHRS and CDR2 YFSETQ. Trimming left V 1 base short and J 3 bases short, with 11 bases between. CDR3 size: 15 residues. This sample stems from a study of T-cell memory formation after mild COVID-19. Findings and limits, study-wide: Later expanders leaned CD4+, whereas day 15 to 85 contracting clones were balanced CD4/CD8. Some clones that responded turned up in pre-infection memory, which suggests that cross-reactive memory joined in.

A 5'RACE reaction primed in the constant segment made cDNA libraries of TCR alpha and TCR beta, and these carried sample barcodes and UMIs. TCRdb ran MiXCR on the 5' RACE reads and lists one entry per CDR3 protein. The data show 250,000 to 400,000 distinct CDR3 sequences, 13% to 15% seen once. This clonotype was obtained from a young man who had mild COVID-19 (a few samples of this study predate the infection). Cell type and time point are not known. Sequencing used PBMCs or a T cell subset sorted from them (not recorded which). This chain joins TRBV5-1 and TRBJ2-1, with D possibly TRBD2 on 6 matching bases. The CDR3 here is CASSLTGENYNEQFF. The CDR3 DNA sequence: TGCGCCAGCAGCTTGACGGGGGAAAACTACAATGAGCAGTTCTTC.